Detailed here is one T cell receptor beta chain. Its target is not known. This sample was included in a study of early T cells in non-severe SARS-CoV-2 infection. Study information: Sequencing of unsorted whole blood was done on bulk RNA, leaving chains unpaired. The study's findings and limits: The study's VDJdb matching favored anti-spike CD8 responses and missed private and CD4 specificities.

The length of the CDR3 is 14 residues. V gave up 5 bases and J gave up 1 base; unmatched junction bases: 2. Individual cDNA molecules were tagged with unique molecular identifiers. TCRdb itself ran the 5' RACE reads through MiXCR, one entry per CDR3 protein. The table shows some 77,000 distinct CDR3 sequences, with approximately 12% occurring only once. This receptor was obtained from an adult who was a healthcare worker with PCR-confirmed SARS-CoV-2 infection or an uninfected control (not recorded which). The donor label of this sample is uncertain. The chain has TRBV12-3 or TRBV12-4 and TRBJ2-3, with 8 nucleotides matching TRBD1. Specimen: whole blood, collected at baseline. CDR3 region: CASSPGGRTDTQYF. The CDR3 nucleotides are TGTGCCAGCAGTCCAGGGGGCCGCACAGATACGCAGTATTTT.